The 27 T cell receptor beta chains given below trace back to one sample, sequenced in a study of cytomegalovirus exposure and HLA in healthy donors. In the PCR, 60 Vbeta and 13 Jbeta primers were used. The assay was immunoSEQ multiplex PCR, and TCRdb's table has in-frame clones only and misses some. This table holds 150,000 to 200,000 clones, about 80% found once. Input material: PBMCs. The receptor source for this set is a woman in her 30s in good health and CMV-seropositive.

The V call is TRBV6-1, the J call TRBJ2-7; 11 bases map to TRBD1. The germline CDR1 and CDR2 sequences are MNHNS and SASEGT. After removal of 4 bases from V and 2 bases from J, the junction contained 4 bases not matched to a gene. The length of the CDR3 is 15 residues. The CDR3 DNA is TGTGCCAGCAGTGTTAGGGGACAGGGGGCCTACGAGCAGTACTTC. Translating gives CASSVRGQGAYEQYF.

The chain employs TRBV6-1 and TRBJ1-1; weak D call: TRBD1 (5 bases). V gave up 6 bases and J gave up 2 bases, with 13 bases separating them. The CDR3 totals 14 residues. From germline, CDR1 is MNHNS and CDR2 SASEGT. CDR3 sequence reads: CASSRPTVNTEAFF. The CDR3 DNA is TGTGCCAGCAGCCGACCGACAGTAAACACTGAAGCTTTCTTT.

The genes are TRBV4-1 and TRBJ2-7, with D unresolved. CDR1 is MGHRA, CDR2 YSYEKL, per germline. The V and J ends lost 1 base and 1 base respectively, with 5 bases between them. This CDR3 has 13 residues. CDR3 protein: CASSQVGSYEQYF. CDR3 bases: TGCGCCAGCAGCCAAGTCGGTTCCTACGAGCAGTACTTC.

V is TRBV7-9 and J is TRBJ1-1; a possible D gene is TRBD1 (5 bases). Trimming pared 4 bases from V and 8 bases from J, leaving 14 bases between. Germline CDR1 and CDR2: SEHNR and FQNEAQ (reference sequence). The CDR3 consists of 13 residues. The CDR3 DNA follows: TGTGCCAGCAGCTCACCCCGGACACGGGAAGCTTTCTTT. Amino acid sequence: CASSSPRTREAFF.

The V call is TRBV5-1, the J call TRBJ1-1; D is unclear. The CDR3 has 13 amino acids. CDR1 is SGHRS, CDR2 YFSETQ, per germline. V shed 6 bases and J shed 1 base, with 10 bases lying between them. The CDR3 sequence: CASKSTANTEAFF. CDR3 nucleotides: TGCGCCAGCAAGTCCACAGCGAACACTGAAGCTTTCTTT. Drawing the rest from reference TRBV5-1 and TRBJ1-1, the complete variable domain is KAGVTQTPRYLIKTRGQQVTLSCSPISGHRSVSWYQQTPGQGLQFLFEYFSETQRNKGNFPGRFSGRQFSNSRSEMNVSTLELGDSALYLCASKSTANTEAFFGQGTRLTVV.

This clone has only one observation. This rearrangement joins TRBV5-1 to TRBJ1-5, with 7 nucleotides matching TRBD1. J was trimmed by 6 bases and V by 0 bases; bases with no gene match: 3. The germline gives CDR1 SGHRS, CDR2 YFSETQ. CDR3 length: 14 amino acids. Written as DNA, the CDR3 is TGCGCCAGCAGCTTGGGTCAGGGGGGTCAGCCCCAGCATTTT. It is translated as CASSLGQGGQPQHF.

The V call is TRBV19, the J call TRBJ1-1, with a possible D match to TRBD1 (5 bases). CDR1 LNHDA and CDR2 SQIVND come from the germline V gene (reference sequence). The CDR3 runs to 15 residues. Trimming took off 6 bases at V and 0 bases at J, with 14 bases between the two ends. The CDR3 loop is CASSLQAGMNTEAFF. Written as DNA, the CDR3 is TGTGCCAGTAGCCTACAAGCAGGGATGAACACTGAAGCTTTCTTT. Complete variable domain (other parts from reference TRBV19 and TRBJ1-1): DGGITQSPKYLFRKEGQNVTLSCEQNLNHDAMYWYRQDPGQGLRLIYYSQIVNDFQKGDIAEGYSVSREKKESFPLTVTSAQKNPTAFYLCASSLQAGMNTEAFFGQGTRLTVV.

The J gene is TRBJ2-1, the V gene TRBV9; 8 nucleotides match TRBD2. Germline CDR1 is SGDLS and CDR2 is YYNGEE. V was clipped by 0 bases and J by 4 bases; unmatched bases: 3. The length of the CDR3 is 15 residues. This chain's CDR3 is CASSVDSGRYNEQFF. In nucleotides, the CDR3 is TGTGCCAGCAGCGTAGACAGCGGGAGATACAATGAGCAGTTCTTC. Supplemented by reference TRBV9 and TRBJ2-1, the full variable domain reads DSGVTQTPKHLITATGQRVTLRCSPRSGDLSVYWYQQSLDQGLQFLIQYYNGEERAKGNILERFSAQQFPDLHSELNLSSLELGDSALYFCASSVDSGRYNEQFFGPGTRLTVL.

The J gene is TRBJ1-2, the V gene TRBV4-1; the match to TRBD1 covers 9 bases. The CDR3 spans 15 residues. Germline values: CDR1 MGHRA, CDR2 YSYEKL. V lost 2 bases to trimming and J lost 7 bases; unmatched junction nucleotides: 8. CDR3 nucleotides: TGCGCCAGCAGCCAACGGGACAGGGTTGTGCGTGGCTACACCTTC. Residues: CASSQRDRVVRGYTF.

The chain couples TRBV6-6 to TRBJ1-1; D is possibly TRBD1 (5 bases). Trimming removed 2 bases from V and 5 bases from J, with 15 bases in between. The germline V gene has CDR1 MNHNY and CDR2 SVGAGI (reference sequence). The CDR3 totals 15 residues. CDR3 in DNA: TGTGCCAGCAGTTACGCTGGCCAGGGAGGAACTGAAGCTTTCTTT. Encoded protein: CASSYAGQGGTEAFF.

V and J are TRBV6-4 and TRBJ2-1; TRBD2 is a possible D gene (6 bases). Germline V gives CDR1 MRHNA, CDR2 SNTAGT. V was shortened by 2 bases and J by 9 bases, with 14 bases between the two germline ends. The CDR3 covers 14 residues. This CDR3 reads CASSDEYQGLEQFF. In DNA, the CDR3 is TGTGCCAGCAGTGACGAATATCAGGGACTTGAGCAGTTCTTC.

The chain recombines TRBV28 with TRBJ2-3; no firm D call. The ends were cut back, 2 bases at V and 6 bases at J, with 6 bases in the middle. Germline-derived CDR1 and CDR2 are MDHEN and SYDVKM. There are 12 residues in the CDR3. The CDR3 DNA reads as TGTGCCAGCAGTTTACGCGAGGATACGCAGTATTTT. Translation gives CASSLREDTQYF.

This clone was counted between two and nine times. V usage is TRBV7-9 and J usage is TRBJ2-1; D not resolved. In germline, CDR1 is SEHNR, CDR2 FQNEAQ (reference sequence). CDR3 length: 12 residues. V lost 8 bases and J 5 bases, leaving 10 bases between the germline ends. The CDR3 sequence is CASERQNNEQFF. The CDR3 DNA sequence: TGTGCCAGCGAGAGGCAGAACAATGAGCAGTTCTTC. The variable domain in full, with the rest retrieved from reference TRBV7-9 and TRBJ2-1, is DTGVSQNPRHKITKRGQNVTFRCDPISEHNRLYWYRQTLGQGPEFLTYFQNEAQLEKSRLLSDRFSAERPKGSFSTLEIQRTEQGDSAMYLCASERQNNEQFFGPGTRLTVL.

The V and J genes are TRBV9 and TRBJ1-1; unclear D gene. The germline V gene encodes CDR1 SGDLS and CDR2 YYNGEE. Trimming cost V 3 bases and J 2 bases, with 17 bases left between them. This CDR3 spans 16 amino acids. CDR3 region: CASSGTTRGANTEAFF. CDR3 sequence (DNA): TGTGCCAGCAGCGGCACGACGCGGGGAGCTAACACTGAAGCTTTCTTT.

This clone came up once. The chain links TRBV4-3 to TRBJ2-2, with D perhaps matching TRBD2 (6 bases). CDR3 length: 15 amino acids. Trimming took 4 bases from V and 4 from J, leaving 13 bases between them. Germline values: CDR1 LGHNA, CDR2 YSLEER. The CDR3 protein is CASSPKERATGELFF. The CDR3 coding sequence is TGCGCCAGCAGCCCGAAAGAGCGGGCCACCGGGGAGCTGTTTTTT.

J is TRBJ2-2 and V is TRBV19; 14 bases agree with TRBD2. The germline gives CDR1 LNHDA, CDR2 SQIVND (reference sequence). Germline trimming cut 5 bases from V and 1 base from J; bases unmatched to any gene: 3. The CDR3 covers 17 residues. The CDR3 coding sequence is TGTGCCAGTAGTCCCGGGACTAGCGGGAGGAACACCGGGGAGCTGTTTTTT. Encoded protein: CASSPGTSGRNTGELFF. The full variable domain, its missing parts supplied by reference TRBV19 and TRBJ2-2, is DGGITQSPKYLFRKEGQNVTLSCEQNLNHDAMYWYRQDPGQGLRLIYYSQIVNDFQKGDIAEGYSVSREKKESFPLTVTSAQKNPTAFYLCASSPGTSGRNTGELFFGEGSRLTVL.

This clone was picked up one time. Other DNA sequences in this sample translate to the same CDR3. This chain links TRBV9 with TRBJ1-1; D gene ambiguous. This CDR3 is 13 amino acids long. The germline V and J ends were trimmed by 2 bases and 4 bases, with 9 bases remaining between them. CDR1 is SGDLS and CDR2 is YYNGEE in the germline V gene. The DNA for the CDR3 is TGTGCCAGCAGCGTGGGAGCGCTCACTGAAGCTTTCTTT. Its translation: CASSVGALTEAFF.

The chain carries TRBV10-2 and TRBJ2-4, with TRBD2 matching over 8 bases. Germline V lookup: CDR1 WSHSY, CDR2 SAAADI. V lost 6 bases and J lost 4; bases outside the gene matches: 11. The CDR3 runs to 16 residues. The CDR3 protein is CASRVAGGGSKNIQYF. The CDR3, as DNA: TGCGCCAGCAGGGTGGCCGGCGGGGGGTCTAAAAACATTCAGTACTTC.

The chain uses TRBV5-4 and TRBJ2-3; TRBD2 matches at 7 bases. V lost 7 bases to trimming and J lost 1 base; unmatched junction nucleotides: 9. The germline gives CDR1 SGHNT, CDR2 YYREEE (reference sequence). This CDR3 region has 15 residues. This chain's CDR3 is CASAWGGARTDTQYF. The DNA for the CDR3 is TGTGCCAGCGCCTGGGGAGGGGCCCGCACAGATACGCAGTATTTT.

Concerning this clone: One end of the junction is discordant with germline, which a read error may explain. The genes are TRBV30 and TRBJ2-3, with TRBD2 identical over 7 bases. Germline CDR1 GTSNPN, CDR2 SVGIG (reference sequence). The CDR3 consists of 13 residues. The CDR3 region is CAWSDGLAETLDF. CDR3 sequence (DNA): TGTGCCTGGAGTGACGGGCTAGCGGAAACCCTAGATTTT. Combining the CDR3 with reference TRBV30 and TRBJ2-3 gives the whole variable domain SQTIHQWPATLVQPVGSPLSLECTVEGTSNPNLYWYRQAAGRGLQLLFYSVGIGQISSEVPQNLSASRPQDRQFILSSKKLLLSDSGFYLCAWSDGLAETLDFGPGTRLTVL.

The rearrangement links TRBV7-8 to TRBJ1-4; possibly TRBD1 for D (5 bases). CDR1 is SGHVS and CDR2 is FQNEAQ in the germline V gene. Trimming took 5 bases from V and 8 from J, leaving 21 bases between them. CDR3 length: 16 residues. CDR3 nucleotide sequence: TGTGCCAGCAGCCTCTTTAGGAAAGGGGTGGGGGAAAAACTGTTTTTT. Translation gives CASSLFRKGVGEKLFF.

The genes are TRBV7-8 and TRBJ2-3; 13 bases are shared with TRBD2. The CDR3 is made up of 17 amino acids. J gave up 2 bases and V 5 bases, and 7 bases lay outside the gene matches. CDR1 SGHVS and CDR2 FQNEAQ come from the germline V gene. CDR3 nucleotides: TGTGCCAGCAGCAAACCGGGACTAGCGGGGAACACAGATACGCAGTATTTT. Translation: CASSKPGLAGNTDTQYF.

The DNA for the CDR3 is TGTGCCACCAACAGGGGCCTAGGGTCAAATGGCTACACCTTC. It translates to CATNRGLGSNGYTF. The chain has TRBV6-1 and TRBJ1-2; 7 bases are a match to TRBD1. The CDR3 is made up of 14 amino acids. Germline CDR1 reads MNHNS; CDR2 reads SASEGT. V shed 10 bases and J 6 bases; nucleotides not matched to a gene: 14.

The rearrangement joins TRBV5-1 to TRBJ2-3; 7 bases agree with TRBD2. The CDR3 is 15 residues long. Trimming cost V 6 bases and J 0 bases; bases outside gene matches: 7. The germline V gene has CDR1 SGHRS and CDR2 YFSETQ. DNA for the CDR3: TGCGCCAGCACCCCAGACGGGGGGAGCACAGATACGCAGTATTTT. This sequence encodes CASTPDGGSTDTQYF.

This clone was seen a handful of times. The chain links TRBV2 to TRBJ2-7, with a weak D call TRBD1 (6 bases). Trimming took 6 bases from V and 6 from J, leaving 18 bases between them. The CDR3 sequence is 14 residues long. Germline V gives CDR1 SNHLY, CDR2 FYNNEI. CDR3 amino acids: CASSLQGSPLEQYF. In DNA form, the CDR3 reads TGTGCCAGCAGCCTACAGGGTTCCCCCCTCGAGCAGTACTTC.

The rearrangement uses TRBV2 and TRBJ2-3; D is ambiguous. CDR3 length equals 12 residues. Trimming stripped 5 bases from V and 1 base from J, with 4 bases between. CDR1 SNHLY and CDR2 FYNNEI come from the germline V gene. CDR3 DNA sequence: TGTGCCAGCAGTATCGGCACAGATACGCAGTATTTT. Protein product: CASSIGTDTQYF.

The genes are TRBV5-4 and TRBJ2-7; 10 bases are a match to TRBD1. Germline V CDR1 and CDR2: SGHNT, YYREEE (reference sequence). The V and J ends lost 4 bases and 6 bases, in that order; junction bases with no gene match: 7. The CDR3 contains 14 residues. The CDR3 loop reads CASSQSGQGLEQYF. CDR3 nucleotides: TGTGCCAGCAGCCAATCGGGACAGGGGCTCGAGCAGTACTTC.